This T cell receptor (beta chain) was identified during a study of cytomegalovirus exposure and HLA in healthy donors. The length of the CDR3 is 14 residues. From germline, CDR1 is MNHNY and CDR2 SVGAGI (reference sequence). V was shortened by 5 bases and J by 6 bases, with 16 bases between the two germline ends. The PCR used 60 Vbeta and 13 Jbeta primers. TCRdb keeps only in-frame clones here, not all; method: immunoSEQ multiplex PCR. Here the sample spans over 200,000 clones, about 84% being singletons. This clonotype was sampled from a human donor in good health. Sequenced input: PBMCs. The rearrangement uses TRBV6-6 and TRBJ1-1; maybe TRBD1 (5 bases). The CDR3 is CASSPQGVAPEAFF. For the CDR3, the DNA is TGTGCCAGCAGTCCGCAAGGGGTTGCCCCTGAAGCTTTCTTT.